The clone carrying this T cell receptor beta chain was picked up a small number of times. The CDR3 covers 14 residues. Looked up from germline, CDR1 is SGHAT and CDR2 is FQNNGV. V shed 5 bases and J shed 8 bases, with 18 bases lying between them. Only in-frame clones appear in the TCRdb table, and some are missing; sequencing was by immunoSEQ multiplex PCR. The data show 200,000 or so clones, about 88% seen once. The data were taken from a study of blood T cell repertoires in COVID-19. Whole-study context: Some COVID-19 samples were acute and others convalescent; all came from the United States, Italy and Spain. The analysed material was cDNA or gDNA that came from T cells, B-cell-depleted T cells, or PBMCs.

This rearrangement joins TRBV11-2 to TRBJ1-1; D remains unclear. The sequencing sample was made of PBMCs or T cells enriched from blood (not recorded which). The TCR comes from a young woman who had recovered from COVID-19. The CDR3: CASSLAGNSKEAFF. CDR3 DNA sequence: TGTGCCAGCAGCCTCGCCGGGAACTCTAAGGAAGCTTTCTTT.